One sample yielded the 17 T cell receptor beta chains listed below, sequenced in a study of blood T cell repertoires in COVID-19. Using immunoSEQ multiplex PCR, the repertoire was profiled, and TCRdb retains in-frame clones only, with some absent. The table records 350,000 to 400,000 clones, more than 80% of them present only once. The sequencing input was peripheral blood. These receptors originate from a woman in her 30s with COVID-19, enrolled during active disease.

The V gene is TRBV5-6, the J gene TRBJ2-7; 10 bases match TRBD1. Germline CDR1 SGHDT, CDR2 YYEEEE. CDR3 length: 16 amino acids. The V and J ends lost 4 bases and 6 bases, in that order; junction bases with no gene match: 13. The CDR3 region is CASSKSRTGGSGEQYF. The CDR3 bases are TGTGCCAGCAGCAAATCTCGGACAGGGGGATCAGGCGAGCAGTACTTC.

The chain has TRBV2 and TRBJ2-1, with 9 nucleotides matching TRBD2. The CDR3 covers 15 residues. Germline assignment: CDR1 SNHLY and CDR2 FYNNEI. Trimming took 3 bases from V and 6 from J; bases not matched to a gene: 6. CDR3 DNA sequence: TGTGCCAGCAGTGATATGTCTAGCGGGGTCAATGAGCAGTTCTTC. This codes for CASSDMSSGVNEQFF.

This chain joins TRBV11-2 and TRBJ2-3; 7 bases fit TRBD2. The CDR3 is made up of 15 amino acids. V trimming: 7 bases; J trimming: 2 bases; junction bases outside the gene matches: 9. Germline values: CDR1 SGHAT, CDR2 FQNNGV. The chain's CDR3 is CASILTSQITDTQYF. CDR3 in DNA: TGTGCCAGCATCCTGACTAGCCAGATCACAGATACGCAGTATTTT. Variable domain in full (rest from reference TRBV11-2 and TRBJ2-3): EAGVAQSPRYKIIEKRQSVAFWCNPISGHATLYWYQQILGQGPKLLIQFQNNGVVDDSQLPKDRFSAERLKGVDSTLKIQPAKLEDSAVYLCASILTSQITDTQYFGPGTRLTVL.

The V gene is TRBV7-9, the J gene TRBJ1-1; no clear D gene. The V end lost 5 bases, the J end lost 3 bases, and 16 bases lay between the germline ends. The CDR3 sequence is 15 residues long. Germline lookup yields CDR1 SEHNR and CDR2 FQNEAQ (reference sequence). The CDR3 DNA reads as TGTGCCAGCAGCCAAGATGGCAGGAAGGACACTGAAGCTTTCTTT. Translation gives CASSQDGRKDTEAFF. Drawing the rest from reference TRBV7-9 and TRBJ1-1, the complete variable domain is DTGVSQNPRHKITKRGQNVTFRCDPISEHNRLYWYRQTLGQGPEFLTYFQNEAQLEKSRLLSDRFSAERPKGSFSTLEIQRTEQGDSAMYLCASSQDGRKDTEAFFGQGTRLTVV.

This chain joins TRBV12-3 or TRBV12-4 and TRBJ1-1; possible D gene TRBD1, 5 bases. The CDR3 sequence is 11 residues long. In nucleotides, the CDR3 is TGTGCTGCTCGGGGGGACACTGAAGCTTTCTTT. The encoded protein is CAARGDTEAFF.

The chain has TRBV7-2 and TRBJ1-6; 9 bases fit TRBD1. The CDR3 sequence is 15 residues long. The V gene end was trimmed by 2 bases and the J gene end by 7 bases; junction bases not matched to a gene: 3. CDR1 is SGHTA, CDR2 FQGNSA, per germline. The CDR3 DNA follows: TGTGCCAGCAGCTTAACAGGGGGCAAAAATTCACCCCTCCACTTT. Its protein product is CASSLTGGKNSPLHF.

The chain employs TRBV7-6 and TRBJ2-2, with 11 bases fitting TRBD2. Germline V gene data show CDR1 as SGHVS and CDR2 as FNYEAQ. The ends lost 5 bases at V and 5 bases at J; junction bases unmatched: 4. The CDR3 is 15 amino acids. The CDR3 coding sequence is TGTGCCAGCAGCCTCCGACTAGCGGGGACCGGGGAGCTGTTTTTT. This sequence encodes CASSLRLAGTGELFF. Combining the CDR3 with reference TRBV7-6 and TRBJ2-2 gives the whole variable domain GAGVSQSPRYKVTKRGQDVALRCDPISGHVSLYWYRQALGQGPEFLTYFNYEAQQDKSGLPNDRFSAERPEGSISTLTIQRTEQRDSAMYRCASSLRLAGTGELFFGEGSRLTVL.

This chain uses TRBV4-1 with TRBJ2-3; 8 nucleotides align to TRBD2. CDR3 size: 17 residues. Germline assignment: CDR1 MGHRA and CDR2 YSYEKL. V shed 5 bases and J 2 bases; nucleotides not matched to a gene: 12. CDR3 region: CASSYEGLAGHTDTQYF. In nucleotides, the CDR3 is TGCGCCAGCAGCTACGAAGGGTTAGCGGGACACACAGATACGCAGTATTTT.

J is TRBJ2-1 and V is TRBV27, with TRBD1 matching over 9 bases. Germline CDR1 and CDR2: MNHEY and SMNVEV (reference sequence). The CDR3 extends over 14 amino acids. V was clipped by 7 bases and J by 4 bases; unmatched bases: 5. DNA for the CDR3: TGTGCCAGCACCGGGACAGGGAGATACAATGAGCAGTTCTTC. It codes for CASTGTGRYNEQFF.

The V call is TRBV11-3, the J call TRBJ2-2; 12 bases line up with TRBD2. This CDR3 is built from 19 residues. The J segment lost 5 bases and the V segment lost 0 bases, leaving 10 bases of the junction unmatched. The germline CDR1 and CDR2 sequences are SGHNT and YENEEA. This CDR3 reads CASSLDRRLAGESTGELFF. The CDR3 nucleotides are TGTGCCAGCAGCTTAGATCGGAGACTAGCGGGAGAATCGACCGGGGAGCTGTTTTTT.

The J gene is TRBJ2-3, the V gene TRBV11-3; 10 nucleotides match TRBD2. The CDR3 totals 15 residues. Germline V gene data show CDR1 as SGHNT and CDR2 as YENEEA. V dropped 5 bases and J dropped 1; count of bases not matched to a gene: 3. The CDR3 bases are TGTGCCAGCAGCCCTCTAGCGGGGGGCACAGATACGCAGTATTTT. Amino acids: CASSPLAGGTDTQYF.

The chain links TRBV21-1 to TRBJ2-3; the tabulated D call, TRBD2, remains unverified against the DNA. TRBV21-1 is assigned pseudogene status. The CDR3 totals 16 residues. This CDR3 reads CASSKTGGLLPNTQYF. CDR3 sequence (DNA): TGTGCCAGCAGCAAAACTGGGGGACTTCTACCCAATACGCAGTATTTT.

This chain joins TRBV7-7 and TRBJ2-7; 8 nucleotides align to TRBD2. The germline gives CDR1 SSHAT, CDR2 FNYEAQ (reference sequence). The CDR3 runs to 17 residues. The CDR3 loop reads CASSFYQLAAPSYEQYV. In nucleotides, the CDR3 is TGTGCTAGCAGCTTTTACCAACTAGCGGCTCCCTCCTACGAGCAGTACGTC.

The chain's CDR3 is CASSPTTGWTTEAFF. DNA of the CDR3: TGTGCCAGCAGCCCTACGACAGGGTGGACCACTGAAGCTTTCTTT. The chain combines TRBV7-2 with TRBJ1-1; 7 bases are shared with TRBD1. The germline CDR1 and CDR2 sequences are SGHTA and FQGNSA. V lost 5 bases and J lost 4; bases outside the gene matches: 10. The CDR3 spans 15 residues.

CDR3 protein: CASSSRTGNYEQYF. Here the CDR3 DNA reads TGCGCCAGCAGCTCCCGGACAGGGAACTACGAGCAGTACTTC. This rearrangement joins TRBV5-1 to TRBJ2-7; TRBD1 agrees at 8 bases. V was pared by 3 bases and J by 3 bases, with 5 bases of the junction left unmatched. The CDR3 is 14 amino acids. From germline, CDR1 is SGHRS and CDR2 YFSETQ.

The chain carries TRBV5-1 and TRBJ1-1, with D maybe TRBD1 (6 bases). Germline assignment: CDR1 SGHRS and CDR2 YFSETQ. The germline V and J ends were trimmed by 2 bases and 0 bases, with 11 bases remaining between them. This CDR3 contains 15 residues. CDR3 residues: CASSLSRGLNTEAFF. The CDR3 DNA follows: TGCGCCAGCAGCTTATCCAGGGGATTGAACACTGAAGCTTTCTTT.

The chain joins TRBV15 to TRBJ2-3; TRBD1 might be the D (5 bases). The CDR3 length is 13 residues. The germline gives CDR1 LNHNV, CDR2 YYDKDF (reference sequence). V was clipped by 8 bases and J by 2 bases, with 11 bases between them. The CDR3 is CATGRRATDTQYF. The CDR3 DNA reads TGTGCCACCGGTCGCAGGGCCACAGATACGCAGTATTTT.